Below, 5 T cell receptor beta chains from the same sample are listed, as sequenced in a study of monozygotic twins with inflammatory bowel disease. After re-calling the 5' RACE reads, TCRdb lists one entry per CDR3 protein, DNA absent. The data include around 370,000 distinct CDR3 sequences; the top ten clones carry just over 2.5%. Sequencing input: blood. These receptors all stem from a human donor with ulcerative colitis or Crohn's disease, or a healthy co-twin of an affected twin (not recorded which).

The gene calls are TRBV7-2 and TRBJ2-7. Germline V gene lookup returns CDR1 SGHTA and CDR2 FQGNSA. CDR3 length: 15 amino acids. CDR3: CASSPRGVSSYEQYF.

The gene calls are TRBV7-2 and TRBJ2-7; TCRdb lists TRBD2, though no DNA is available to test this call. Germline V gives CDR1 SGHTA, CDR2 FQGNSA. The CDR3 contains 17 residues. CDR3: CASSLRRSSGGKYEQYF.

The rearrangement uses TRBV6-2 or TRBV6-3 and TRBJ2-3; TCRdb lists TRBD1, though no DNA is available to test this call. This CDR3 comprises 14 residues. Germline CDR1 is MNHEY and CDR2 is SVGEGT. CDR3 protein: CASSFRGDYDTQYF.

This chain uses TRBV5-1 with TRBJ2-1; TCRdb lists TRBD1, though no DNA is available to test this call. The CDR3 spans 15 residues. Germline V gene data show CDR1 as SGHRS and CDR2 as YFSETQ. This chain's CDR3 is CASSLTGQGTNEQFF.

The chain employs TRBV5-1 and TRBJ2-2; the TCRdb D gene call, TRBD1, has no DNA to confirm it. The CDR3 totals 17 residues. The germline V gene has CDR1 SGHRS and CDR2 YFSETQ. The CDR3 loop reads CASSSDREGFNTGELFF.